A single sample gave rise to the 17 T cell receptor beta chains below, sequenced in a study of T cell repertoires in aging, cancer and after chemotherapy. Rearranged V-D-J TRB sequences were amplified with a mixed TRB-A/B primer pool. TCRdb independently ran MiXCR on the multiplex PCR reads; one entry per CDR3 protein. The sample holds over a thousand distinct CDR3 sequences; roughly 25% are singletons and the top ten take 11%. TCR beta rearrangements were amplified from peripheral blood genomic DNA. The source material was blood. The receptors were sampled from a human donor with a blood cancer.

By share of the sample, this clonotype is large. The chain carries TRBV30 and TRBJ1-6; 7 bases are shared with TRBD1. This CDR3 is 14 amino acids long. Trimming at V came to 1 base and at J to 5 bases, leaving 2 bases not matched to a gene. The germline V gene has CDR1 GTSNPN and CDR2 SVGIG (reference sequence). CDR3 sequence reads: CAWSAGQDNSPLHF. Here the CDR3 DNA reads TGTGCCTGGAGTGCCGGACAGGATAATTCACCCCTCCACTTT.

In its sample, this clonotype ranks as medium-sized (0.01 to 0.1%). DNA of the CDR3: TGTGCCAGCAGCCCGTGGACTAGCGGGAGTGGTACCGGGGAGCTGTTTTTT. This gives the protein CASSPWTSGSGTGELFF. V gene TRBV7-2 combines with J gene TRBJ2-2; TRBD2 matches 13 bases. Trimming at V came to 5 bases and at J to 5 bases, leaving 8 bases not matched to a gene. The CDR3 has 17 residues. Germline lookup yields CDR1 SGHTA and CDR2 FQGNSA. Together with reference TRBV7-2 and TRBJ2-2, the CDR3 gives the full variable domain: GAGVSQSPSNKVTEKGKDVELRCDPISGHTALYWYRQSLGQGLEFLIYFQGNSAPDKSGLPSDRFSAERTGGSVSTLTIQRTQQEDSAVYLCASSPWTSGSGTGELFFGEGSRLTVL.

Note on this clonotype: A read error may produce the germline difference seen at one junction end. The chain is built from TRBV4-3 and TRBJ1-4, with a weak D call TRBD1 (5 bases). Germline V gives CDR1 LGHNA, CDR2 YSLEER. CDR3 size: 15 residues. In nucleotides, the CDR3 is TGCGCCAGCAGCGAAGATCACAGGTGGGGGGAAAAACTGTTTTTT. This codes for CASSEDHRWGEKLFF.

By share, this clonotype ranks as large. The CDR3 spells CDRTSGGSEQFF. The CDR3 DNA is TGTGATAGGACTAGCGGAGGGAGTGAGCAGTTCTTC. The chain is built from TRBV5-4 and TRBJ2-1; 10 bases are a match to TRBD2. The CDR3 has 12 residues. The germline V gene encodes CDR1 SGHNT and CDR2 YYREEE (reference sequence).

The chain has TRBV4-1 and TRBJ2-1, with 8 bases matching TRBD1. The germline CDR1 and CDR2 sequences are MGHRA and YSYEKL. The length of the CDR3 is 17 residues. J lost 0 bases, V lost 4 bases, and 8 bases had no gene match. CDR3 coding DNA: TGCGCCAGCAGCCCCCCCCCCGGGACAGGCTCCTACAATGAGCAGTTCTTC. This encodes CASSPPPGTGSYNEQFF.

As concerns this clonotype: Compared with germline, one end of the junction differs, possibly owing to a read error. The J gene is TRBJ2-7, the V gene TRBV19; D remains unclear. Germline V lookup: CDR1 LNHDA, CDR2 SQIVND (reference sequence). There are 12 residues in the CDR3. CDR3 sequence: CASCIATWIQYF. The CDR3 coding sequence is TGTGCCAGTTGTATAGCTACATGGATTCAGTACTTC.

The V gene is TRBV6-2 or TRBV6-3, the J gene TRBJ2-1, with 10 bases lining up with TRBD2. This CDR3 region has 14 residues. The V segment lost 5 bases and the J segment 6 bases; nucleotides outside the gene matches: 4. In germline, CDR1 is MNHEY, CDR2 SVGEGT. The CDR3: CASSEAGGLNEQFF. CDR3 DNA sequence: TGTGCCAGCAGTGAAGCGGGGGGGCTCAATGAGCAGTTCTTC.

This clonotype is deemed medium-sized. The V gene is TRBV11-2, the J gene TRBJ1-4, with a possible D match to TRBD1 (6 bases). This CDR3 contains 15 residues. The V gene's germline CDR1 is SGHAT and CDR2 FQNNGV. V was shortened by 5 bases and J by 7 bases, with 17 bases between the two germline ends. The CDR3 here is CASSGGLGEGEKLFF. CDR3 nucleotides: TGTGCCAGCAGCGGGGGCCTAGGGGAGGGTGAAAAACTGTTTTTT.

The chain has TRBV20-1 and TRBJ1-5; D not certain. V lost 0 bases to trimming and J lost 0 bases, with 24 bases between them. This CDR3 has 20 amino acids. The germline V gene has CDR1 DFQATT and CDR2 SNEGSKA (reference sequence). The CDR3 spells CSAREAPGGAWLYSNQPQHF. CDR3 in DNA: TGCAGTGCTAGAGAGGCCCCTGGCGGAGCTTGGTTGTATAGCAATCAGCCCCAGCATTTT.

The chain employs TRBV30 and TRBJ2-4, with 14 bases lining up with TRBD2. The germline CDR1 and CDR2 sequences are GTSNPN and SVGIG (reference sequence). The V and J ends lost 5 bases and 1 base, in that order; junction bases with no gene match: 13. CDR3 length: 19 residues. CDR3: CAWGGLAGDESRAKNIQYF. CDR3 DNA sequence: TGTGCCTGGGGGGGACTAGCGGGGGACGAGTCTAGGGCCAAAAACATTCAGTACTTC.

This clonotype is labeled as medium-sized. The chain links TRBV7-2 to TRBJ2-3, with no clear D. V shed 5 bases and J shed 0 bases, with 12 bases lying between them. Germline CDR1 and CDR2: SGHTA and FQGNSA. This CDR3 has 15 residues. The CDR3 reads CASSPEKISTDTQYF. CDR3 sequence (DNA): TGTGCCAGCAGCCCCGAAAAAATCAGCACAGATACGCAGTATTTT.

This chain connects TRBV6-2 or TRBV6-3 to TRBJ2-7; 11 bases match TRBD2. CDR1 is MNHEY, CDR2 SVGEGT, per germline. The junction had 7 bases not matched to a gene; V was cut back by 4 bases and J by 2 bases. The CDR3 covers 16 residues. The CDR3 bases are TGTGCCAGCAGTTTTTTAGCGGGGGGGAGGCCCTACGAGCAGTACTTC. Translating gives CASSFLAGGRPYEQYF.

This clonotype has only a few counts. The chain employs TRBV11-2 and TRBJ2-7, with TRBD2 identical over 12 bases. The V gene's germline CDR1 is SGHAT and CDR2 FQNNGV. V gave up 5 bases and J gave up 5 bases; unmatched junction bases: 7. CDR3 length: 15 residues. CDR3 in DNA: TGTGCCAGCAGCCCAGGGACTAGCGGGCTTAACGAGCAGTACTTC. Translated, it gives CASSPGTSGLNEQYF. Full variable domain (rest looked up from reference TRBV11-2 and TRBJ2-7): EAGVAQSPRYKIIEKRQSVAFWCNPISGHATLYWYQQILGQGPKLLIQFQNNGVVDDSQLPKDRFSAERLKGVDSTLKIQPAKLEDSAVYLCASSPGTSGLNEQYFGPGTRLTVT.

The V call is TRBV7-6, the J call TRBJ2-3, with 7 bases matching TRBD2. This CDR3 is 16 amino acids long. Germline V gene sequence: CDR1 SGHVS, CDR2 FNYEAQ. V shed 0 bases, J shed 2 bases, and the junction held 5 bases outside the gene matches. The CDR3 protein is CASSLALAVFTDTQYF. CDR3 nucleotide sequence: TGTGCCAGCAGCTTAGCTCTAGCGGTGTTCACAGATACGCAGTATTTT.

V and J are TRBV20-1 and TRBJ2-1, with 12 positions matching TRBD2. V gave up 3 bases and J gave up 5 bases; unmatched junction bases: 2. Germline loops: CDR1 DFQATT, CDR2 SNEGSKA (reference sequence). The CDR3 loop spans 14 amino acids. CDR3 sequence (DNA): TGCAGTGCTAGGACTAGCGGGAGCCACAATGAGCAGTTCTTC. Protein sequence: CSARTSGSHNEQFF.

This clonotype is medium-sized in the sample. V usage is TRBV21-1 and J usage is TRBJ2-1; TRBD2 was called by the table and not checked on the DNA. TRBV21-1 is given as a pseudogene. CDR3 length: 16 amino acids. DNA of the CDR3: TGTGCCAGCAGCATAGGGGGGACTAGCGGTGTCAATGAGCAGTTCTTC. Translating gives CASSIGGTSGVNEQFF.

This clonotype is classed as large (0.1 to 1%). The chain links TRBV27 to TRBJ2-7, with D uncertain. CDR3 length: 12 amino acids. V gave up 6 bases and J gave up 0 bases, with 6 bases separating them. Germline CDR1 reads MNHEY; CDR2 reads SMNVEV (reference sequence). This CDR3 reads CASSPSSYEQYF. In nucleotides, the CDR3 is TGTGCCAGCAGCCCCAGCTCCTACGAGCAGTACTTC.